Listed here is a single T cell receptor beta chain. The antigen is undetermined. The sample originates from a study of shared clonotypes between healthy human individuals. Study background: Every donor yielded three CD4 naive, three CD4 memory, two CD8 naive and one CD8 memory plate.

CD4+ cell separation produced CD45RA+ naive and CD45RA-negative memory subsets. The repertoire was sequenced with immunoSEQ multiplex PCR; TCRdb's copy has only in-frame clones and lacks some. This sample has 1.4 million or so clones, with less than 99% found just once. V shed 3 bases and J 5 bases; nucleotides not matched to a gene: 3. The CDR3 extends over 15 amino acids. Germline values: CDR1 SGHNT, CDR2 YENEEA. Regarding the study as a whole: Between a handful of donors, naive CD4 clonotypes were shared at a level of approximately 5%.

The source is a man aged 25-45 years in good health. J is TRBJ2-1 and V is TRBV11-3; 11 bases are a match to TRBD2. Sequenced sample: naive CD4+ T cells sorted from blood. The subset is: CD45RA+ positively selected. CDR3 residues: CASSFASGRNNEQFF. The CDR3 DNA reads TGTGCCAGCAGCTTTGCTAGCGGGAGGAACAATGAGCAGTTCTTC.